Below, one T cell receptor (beta chain) is given with its context. The J segment lost 11 bases and the V segment lost 3 bases, leaving 8 bases of the junction unmatched. Germline V gene sequence: CDR1 SGHDT, CDR2 YYEEEE. The CDR3 has 14 residues. Under the authors' procedure: The assay estimated nucleated cells by amplifying reference gene primers. Sequencing was performed with immunoSEQ multiplex PCR; in TCRdb, only in-frame clones are kept and a portion is missing. V, J and clone size derive from that table, while D and trimming were established from the DNA sequence. The sample records 170,000 or so clones, 89% being singletons. The data were taken from a study of blood T cell repertoires in COVID-19.

The chain has TRBV5-6 and TRBJ1-4; the match to TRBD1 covers 9 bases. This receptor was obtained from a man aged 18 to 29 who had recovered from COVID-19. The sequenced sample consisted of peripheral blood. This chain's CDR3 is CASSYRDREWKLFF. The CDR3 bases are TGTGCCAGCAGCTACCGGGACAGGGAGTGGAAACTGTTTTTT. Full variable domain (missing parts from reference TRBV5-6 and TRBJ1-4): DAGVTQSPTHLIKTRGQQVTLRCSPKSGHDTVSWYQQALGQGPQFIFQYYEEEERQRGNFPDRFSGHQFPNYSSELNVNALLLGDSALYLCASSYRDREWKLFFGSGTQLSVL.